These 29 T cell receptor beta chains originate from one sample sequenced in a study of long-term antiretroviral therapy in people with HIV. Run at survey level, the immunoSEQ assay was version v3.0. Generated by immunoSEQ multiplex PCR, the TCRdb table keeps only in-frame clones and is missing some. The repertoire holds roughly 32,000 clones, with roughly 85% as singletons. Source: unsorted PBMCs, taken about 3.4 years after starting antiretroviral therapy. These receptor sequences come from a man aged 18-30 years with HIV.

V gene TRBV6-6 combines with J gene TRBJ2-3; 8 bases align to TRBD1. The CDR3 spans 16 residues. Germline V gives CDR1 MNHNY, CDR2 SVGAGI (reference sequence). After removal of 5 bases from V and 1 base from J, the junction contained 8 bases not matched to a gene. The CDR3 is CASSTLPGQGTDTQYF. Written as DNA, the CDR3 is TGTGCCAGCAGTACCCTCCCGGGACAGGGCACAGATACGCAGTATTTT.

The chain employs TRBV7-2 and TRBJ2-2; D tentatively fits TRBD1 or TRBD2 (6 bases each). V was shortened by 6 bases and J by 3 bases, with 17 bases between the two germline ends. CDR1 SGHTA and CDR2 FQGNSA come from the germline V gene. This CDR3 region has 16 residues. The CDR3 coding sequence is TGTGCCAGCAGTAATACGGGGGCCTGGGACACCGGGGAGCTGTTTTTT. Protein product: CASSNTGAWDTGELFF.

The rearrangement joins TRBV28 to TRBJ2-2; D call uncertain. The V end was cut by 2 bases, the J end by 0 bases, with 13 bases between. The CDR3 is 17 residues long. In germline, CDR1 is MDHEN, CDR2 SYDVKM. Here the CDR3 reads CASSLGNYRANTGELFF. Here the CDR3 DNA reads TGTGCCAGCAGTTTAGGGAACTATCGGGCGAACACCGGGGAGCTGTTTTTT.

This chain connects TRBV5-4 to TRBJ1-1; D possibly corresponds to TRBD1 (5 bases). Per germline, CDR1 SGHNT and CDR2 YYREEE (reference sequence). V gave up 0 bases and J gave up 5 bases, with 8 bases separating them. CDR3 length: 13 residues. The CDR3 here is CASSLAWGTEAFF. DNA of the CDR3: TGTGCCAGCAGCTTGGCCTGGGGGACTGAAGCTTTCTTT.

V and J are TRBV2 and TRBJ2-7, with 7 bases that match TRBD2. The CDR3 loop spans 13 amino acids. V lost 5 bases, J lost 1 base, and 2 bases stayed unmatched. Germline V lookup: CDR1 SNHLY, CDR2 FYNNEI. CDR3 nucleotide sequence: TGTGCCAGCAGTAAGGGACTATCCTACGAGCAGTACTTC. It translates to CASSKGLSYEQYF.

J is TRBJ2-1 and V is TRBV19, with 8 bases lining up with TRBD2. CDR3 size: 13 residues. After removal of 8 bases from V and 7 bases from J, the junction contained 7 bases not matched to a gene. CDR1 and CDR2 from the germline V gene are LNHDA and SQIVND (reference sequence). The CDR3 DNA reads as TGTGCCAGTGGAGCGGGGGCTGGTAATGAGCAGTTCTTC. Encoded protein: CASGAGAGNEQFF. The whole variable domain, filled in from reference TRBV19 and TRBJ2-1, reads DGGITQSPKYLFRKEGQNVTLSCEQNLNHDAMYWYRQDPGQGLRLIYYSQIVNDFQKGDIAEGYSVSREKKESFPLTVTSAQKNPTAFYLCASGAGAGNEQFFGPGTRLTVL.

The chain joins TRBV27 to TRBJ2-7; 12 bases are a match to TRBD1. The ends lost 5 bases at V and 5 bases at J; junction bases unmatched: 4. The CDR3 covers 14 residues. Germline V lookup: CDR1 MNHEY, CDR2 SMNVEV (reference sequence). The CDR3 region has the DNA TGTGCCAGCAGTCCGGGACAGGGGGCCCACGAGCAGTACTTC. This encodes CASSPGQGAHEQYF.

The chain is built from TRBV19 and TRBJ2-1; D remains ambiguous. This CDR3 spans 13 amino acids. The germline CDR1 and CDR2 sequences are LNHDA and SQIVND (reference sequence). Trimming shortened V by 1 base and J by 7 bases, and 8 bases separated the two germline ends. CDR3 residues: CASSIAVPNEQFF. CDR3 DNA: TGTGCCAGTAGTATAGCGGTCCCAAATGAGCAGTTCTTC.

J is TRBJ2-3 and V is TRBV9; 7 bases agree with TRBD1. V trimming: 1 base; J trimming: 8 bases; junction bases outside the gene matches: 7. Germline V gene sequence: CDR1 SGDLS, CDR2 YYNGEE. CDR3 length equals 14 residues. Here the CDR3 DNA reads TGTGCCAGCAGCGTAAAGGGGGCCCAGGGTACGCAGTATTTT. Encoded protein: CASSVKGAQGTQYF.

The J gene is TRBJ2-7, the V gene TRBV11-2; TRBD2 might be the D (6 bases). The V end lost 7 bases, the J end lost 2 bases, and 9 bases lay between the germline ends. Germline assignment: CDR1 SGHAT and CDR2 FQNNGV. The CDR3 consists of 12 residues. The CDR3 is CASKAGPYEQYF. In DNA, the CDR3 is TGTGCCAGCAAGGCGGGGCCCTACGAGCAGTACTTC.

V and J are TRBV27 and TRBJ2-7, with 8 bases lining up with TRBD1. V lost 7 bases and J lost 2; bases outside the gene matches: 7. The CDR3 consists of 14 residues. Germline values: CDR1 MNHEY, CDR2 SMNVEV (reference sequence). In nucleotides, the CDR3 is TGTGCCAGCATCCGGACAGGGTGGGCCTACGAGCAGTACTTC. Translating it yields CASIRTGWAYEQYF.

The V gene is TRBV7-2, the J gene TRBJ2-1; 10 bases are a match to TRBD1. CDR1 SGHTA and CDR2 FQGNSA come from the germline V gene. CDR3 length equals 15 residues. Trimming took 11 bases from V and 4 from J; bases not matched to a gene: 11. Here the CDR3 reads CAEASDRGRYNEQFF. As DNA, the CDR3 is TGTGCCGAAGCCTCTGACAGGGGGCGTTACAATGAGCAGTTCTTC.

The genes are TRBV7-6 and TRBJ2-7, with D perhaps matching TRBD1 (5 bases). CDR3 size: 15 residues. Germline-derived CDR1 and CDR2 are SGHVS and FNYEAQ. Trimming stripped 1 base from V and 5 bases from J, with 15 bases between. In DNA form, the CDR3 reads TGTGCCAGCAGCTTAGGGGTGAGACAGCACCACGAGCAGTACTTC. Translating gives CASSLGVRQHHEQYF. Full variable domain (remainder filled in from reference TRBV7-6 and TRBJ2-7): GAGVSQSPRYKVTKRGQDVALRCDPISGHVSLYWYRQALGQGPEFLTYFNYEAQQDKSGLPNDRFSAERPEGSISTLTIQRTEQRDSAMYRCASSLGVRQHHEQYFGPGTRLTVT.

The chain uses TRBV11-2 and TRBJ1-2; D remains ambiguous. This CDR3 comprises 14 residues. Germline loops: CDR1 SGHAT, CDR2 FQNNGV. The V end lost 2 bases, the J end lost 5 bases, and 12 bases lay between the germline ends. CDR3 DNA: TGTGCCAGCAGCTTATTAGCAGGCGTATATGGCTACACCTTC. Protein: CASSLLAGVYGYTF.

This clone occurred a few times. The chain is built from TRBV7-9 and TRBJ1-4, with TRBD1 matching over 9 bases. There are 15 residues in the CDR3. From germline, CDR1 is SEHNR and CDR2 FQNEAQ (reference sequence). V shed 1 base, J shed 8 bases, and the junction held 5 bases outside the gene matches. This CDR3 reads CASSLVGQGMEKLFF. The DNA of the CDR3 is TGTGCCAGCAGCTTAGTCGGACAGGGGATGGAAAAACTGTTTTTT.

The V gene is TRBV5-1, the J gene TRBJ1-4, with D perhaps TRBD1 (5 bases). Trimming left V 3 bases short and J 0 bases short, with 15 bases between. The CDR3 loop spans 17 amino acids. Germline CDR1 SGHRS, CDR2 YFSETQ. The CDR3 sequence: CASSSGTLSATNEKLFF. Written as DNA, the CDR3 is TGCGCCAGCAGCTCTGGGACCTTATCTGCAACTAATGAAAAACTGTTTTTT.

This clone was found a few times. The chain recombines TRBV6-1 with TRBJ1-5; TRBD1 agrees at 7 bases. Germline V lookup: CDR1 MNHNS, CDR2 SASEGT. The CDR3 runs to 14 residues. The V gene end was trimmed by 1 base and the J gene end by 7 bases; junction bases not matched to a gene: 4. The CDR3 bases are TGTGCCAGCAGTGAAGGGTCAGGGGGACAGCCCCAGCATTTT. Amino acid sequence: CASSEGSGGQPQHF.

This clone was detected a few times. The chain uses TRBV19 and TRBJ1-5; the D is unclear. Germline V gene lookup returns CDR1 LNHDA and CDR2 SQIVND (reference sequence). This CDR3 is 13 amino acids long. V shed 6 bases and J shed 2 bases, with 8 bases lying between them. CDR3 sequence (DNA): TGTGCCAGTAGGTCCCTGGGCAATCAGCCCCAGCATTTT. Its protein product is CASRSLGNQPQHF.

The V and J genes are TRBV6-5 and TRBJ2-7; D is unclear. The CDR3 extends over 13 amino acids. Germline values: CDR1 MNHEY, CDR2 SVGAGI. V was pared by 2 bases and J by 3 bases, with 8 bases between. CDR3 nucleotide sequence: TGTGCCAGCAGTTACGGAGTTTACTACGAGCAGTACTTC. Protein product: CASSYGVYYEQYF.

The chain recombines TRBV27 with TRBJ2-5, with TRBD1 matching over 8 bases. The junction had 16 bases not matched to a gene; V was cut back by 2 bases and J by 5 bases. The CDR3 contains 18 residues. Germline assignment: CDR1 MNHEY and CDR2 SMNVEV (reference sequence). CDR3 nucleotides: TGTGCCAGCAGTTTACGATCGCGACAGGGGTCCTACGGGGAGACCCAGTACTTC. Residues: CASSLRSRQGSYGETQYF.

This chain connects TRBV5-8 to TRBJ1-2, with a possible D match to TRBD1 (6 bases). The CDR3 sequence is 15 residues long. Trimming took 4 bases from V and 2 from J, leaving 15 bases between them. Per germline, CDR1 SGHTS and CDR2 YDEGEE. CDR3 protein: CASSPRQVLNYGYTF. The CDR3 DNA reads TGTGCCAGCAGCCCCCGACAGGTTTTGAACTATGGCTACACCTTC.

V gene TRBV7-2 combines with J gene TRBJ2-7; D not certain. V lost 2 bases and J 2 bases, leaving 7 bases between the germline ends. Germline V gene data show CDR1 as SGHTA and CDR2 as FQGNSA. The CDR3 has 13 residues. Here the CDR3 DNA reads TGTGCCAGCAGCTTATCCCCGACCTACGAGCAGTACTTC. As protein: CASSLSPTYEQYF.

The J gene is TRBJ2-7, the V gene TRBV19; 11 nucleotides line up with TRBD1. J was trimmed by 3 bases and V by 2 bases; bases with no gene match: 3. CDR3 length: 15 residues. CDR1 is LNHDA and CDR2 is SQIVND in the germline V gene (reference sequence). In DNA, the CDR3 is TGTGCCAGTAGTATACGGGGACAGGGGGGCTACGAGCAGTACTTC. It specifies CASSIRGQGGYEQYF. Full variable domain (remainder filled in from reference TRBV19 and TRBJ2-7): DGGITQSPKYLFRKEGQNVTLSCEQNLNHDAMYWYRQDPGQGLRLIYYSQIVNDFQKGDIAEGYSVSREKKESFPLTVTSAQKNPTAFYLCASSIRGQGGYEQYFGPGTRLTVT.

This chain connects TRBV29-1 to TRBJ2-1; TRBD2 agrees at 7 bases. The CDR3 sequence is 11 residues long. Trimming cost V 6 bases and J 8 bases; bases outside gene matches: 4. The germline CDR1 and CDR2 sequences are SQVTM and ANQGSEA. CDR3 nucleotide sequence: TGCAGCGTAGCGGGGACGTATGAGCAGTTCTTC. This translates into CSVAGTYEQFF.

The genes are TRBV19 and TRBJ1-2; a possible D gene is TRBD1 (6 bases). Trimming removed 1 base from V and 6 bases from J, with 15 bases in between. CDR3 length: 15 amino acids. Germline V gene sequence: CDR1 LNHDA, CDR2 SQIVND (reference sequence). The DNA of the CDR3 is TGTGCCAGTAGTATAGTACCAGGGGCGCAGCATGGCTACACCTTC. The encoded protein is CASSIVPGAQHGYTF.

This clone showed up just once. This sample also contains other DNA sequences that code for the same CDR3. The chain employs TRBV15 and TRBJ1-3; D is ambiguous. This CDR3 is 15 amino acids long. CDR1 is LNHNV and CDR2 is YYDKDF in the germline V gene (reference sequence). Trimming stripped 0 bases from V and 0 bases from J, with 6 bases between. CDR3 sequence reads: CATSRDRVSGNTIYF. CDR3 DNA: TGTGCCACCAGCAGAGATCGAGTCTCTGGAAACACCATATATTTT.

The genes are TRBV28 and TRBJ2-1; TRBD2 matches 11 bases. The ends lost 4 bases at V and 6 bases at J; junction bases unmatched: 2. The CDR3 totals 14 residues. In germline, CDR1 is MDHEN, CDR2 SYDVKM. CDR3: CASSYSGRANEQFF. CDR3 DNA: TGTGCCAGCAGTTATAGCGGGAGGGCCAATGAGCAGTTCTTC.

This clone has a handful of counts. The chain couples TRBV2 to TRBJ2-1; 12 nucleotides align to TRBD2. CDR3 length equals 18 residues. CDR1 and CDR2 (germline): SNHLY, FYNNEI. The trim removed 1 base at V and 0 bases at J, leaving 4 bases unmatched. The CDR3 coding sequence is TGTGCCAGCAGTGAAGTGACTAGCGGGGGCAGCTCCTACAATGAGCAGTTCTTC. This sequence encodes CASSEVTSGGSSYNEQFF.

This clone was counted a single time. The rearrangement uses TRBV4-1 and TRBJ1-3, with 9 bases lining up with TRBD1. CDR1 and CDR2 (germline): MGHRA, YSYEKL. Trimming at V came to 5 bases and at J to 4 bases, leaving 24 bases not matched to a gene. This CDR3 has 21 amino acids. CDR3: CASSSRRTRDREFLAGNTIYF. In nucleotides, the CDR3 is TGCGCCAGCAGCAGCAGACGCACCAGGGACAGGGAATTTTTAGCCGGAAACACCATATATTTT.